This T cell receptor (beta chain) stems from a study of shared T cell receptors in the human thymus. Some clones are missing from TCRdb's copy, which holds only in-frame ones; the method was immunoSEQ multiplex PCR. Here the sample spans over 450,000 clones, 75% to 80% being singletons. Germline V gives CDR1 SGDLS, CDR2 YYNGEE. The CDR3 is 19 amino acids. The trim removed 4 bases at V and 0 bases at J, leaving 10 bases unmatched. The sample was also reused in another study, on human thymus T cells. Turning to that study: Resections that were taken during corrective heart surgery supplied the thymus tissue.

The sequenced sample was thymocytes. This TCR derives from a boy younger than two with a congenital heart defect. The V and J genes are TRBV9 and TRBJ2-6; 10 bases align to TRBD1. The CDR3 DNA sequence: TGTGCCAGCAGCTTACGGACAGGGGGGCTTGACTCTGGGGCCAACGTCCTGACTTTC. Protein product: CASSLRTGGLDSGANVLTF.